These 20 T cell receptor beta chains originate from one sample sequenced in a study of OX40 agonist ivuxolimab in advanced cancers. Measured with immunoSEQ multiplex PCR; TCRdb has only the in-frame clones, and not every one. The table has 50,000 to 65,000 clones, approximately 89% seen once; the top ten hold 8.7%. The source material was CD4+ or CD8+ T cells sorted from blood, sampled in a trial of the OX40 agonist ivuxolimab. These receptors all stem from an adult with an advanced solid tumor such as melanoma, head and neck, liver or kidney cancer.

The chain couples TRBV27 to TRBJ2-5, with D unresolved. Trimming shortened V by 3 bases and J by 7 bases, and 9 bases separated the two germline ends. This CDR3 has 12 residues. Germline V gene lookup returns CDR1 MNHEY and CDR2 SMNVEV (reference sequence). The CDR3 sequence: CASSFPAGTQYF. For the CDR3, the DNA is TGTGCCAGCAGTTTTCCGGCCGGGACCCAGTACTTC.

The rearrangement uses TRBV7-9 and TRBJ1-1; 7 nucleotides agree with TRBD1. The CDR3 is 15 residues long. J was trimmed by 4 bases and V by 2 bases; bases with no gene match: 7. Germline loops: CDR1 SEHNR, CDR2 FQNEAQ (reference sequence). CDR3 residues: CASSLFQQGVTEAFF. DNA for the CDR3: TGTGCCAGCAGCTTATTTCAGCAGGGGGTCACTGAAGCTTTCTTT.

The chain is built from TRBV27 and TRBJ2-7; 7 bases fit TRBD2. CDR3 size: 15 residues. V was pared by 3 bases and J by 2 bases, with 7 bases of the junction left unmatched. In germline, CDR1 is MNHEY, CDR2 SMNVEV (reference sequence). This CDR3 is CASSFVAGEPYEQYF. Written as DNA, the CDR3 is TGTGCCAGCAGTTTCGTGGCGGGGGAACCCTACGAGCAGTACTTC.

The chain is built from TRBV29-1 and TRBJ2-7; TRBD1 aligns across 7 bases. From germline, CDR1 is SQVTM and CDR2 ANQGSEA. With 3 bases clipped from V and 7 bases from J, the junction kept 6 bases outside the gene matches. The CDR3 sequence is 12 residues long. The CDR3 region has the DNA TGCAGCGTTGACGTTCCCAGGGGGGAGCAGTACTTC. Protein sequence: CSVDVPRGEQYF.

The chain combines TRBV5-8 with TRBJ2-2, with D hard to call. CDR1 and CDR2 (germline): SGHTS, YDEGEE. Trimming took off 1 base at V and 6 bases at J, with 4 bases between the two ends. The CDR3 contains 12 residues. For the CDR3, the DNA is TGTGCCAGCAGCTTGATAGCCGGGGAGCTGTTTTTT. Amino acid sequence: CASSLIAGELFF.

This sequence joins TRBV18 and TRBJ2-3; 13 bases map to TRBD2. Germline V gives CDR1 KGHSH, CDR2 LQKENI. The length of the CDR3 is 15 residues. The junction had 1 base not matched to a gene; V was cut back by 5 bases and J by 2 bases. CDR3 sequence: CASSTSGGATDTQYF. The DNA for the CDR3 is TGTGCCAGCTCAACTAGCGGGGGGGCCACAGATACGCAGTATTTT.

CDR3 amino acids: CASSSWEGNEKLFF. The CDR3 DNA reads as TGTGCCAGCAGCTCCTGGGAGGGGAATGAAAAACTGTTTTTT. The chain employs TRBV25-1 and TRBJ1-4, with D tentatively TRBD1 (5 bases). Trimming removed 6 bases at V and 5 bases at J, with 13 bases between. CDR3 length equals 14 residues. Looked up from germline, CDR1 is MGHDK and CDR2 is SYGVNS.

V usage is TRBV20-1 and J usage is TRBJ1-2; D is perhaps TRBD1 (5 bases). There are 11 residues in the CDR3. The germline V gene encodes CDR1 DFQATT and CDR2 SNEGSKA (reference sequence). CDR3 sequence reads: CSGHYNYGYTF. Written as DNA, the CDR3 is TGCAGCGGACACTATAACTATGGCTACACCTTC.

This chain joins TRBV5-6 and TRBJ1-2; weak D call: TRBD1 (5 bases). There are 14 residues in the CDR3. CDR1 SGHDT and CDR2 YYEEEE come from the germline V gene. With 2 bases removed from V and 6 bases from J, the gap between germline ends came to 14 bases. DNA for the CDR3: TGTGCCAGCAGCTTTCAGGGTGGGATGAATGGCTACACCTTC. Protein sequence: CASSFQGGMNGYTF.

This clone was detected only once. The DNA of the CDR3 is TGTGCCAGCAGCTCCGGTTCCTACGAGCAGTACTTC. Its translation: CASSSGSYEQYF. V gene TRBV5-6 combines with J gene TRBJ2-7; D uncertain. This CDR3 is 12 amino acids long. The ends were cut back, 3 bases at V and 1 base at J, with 5 bases in the middle. CDR1 SGHDT and CDR2 YYEEEE come from the germline V gene.

The V gene is TRBV25-1, the J gene TRBJ2-7; TRBD1 matches 7 bases. The CDR3 has 14 amino acids. Germline loops: CDR1 MGHDK, CDR2 SYGVNS. V lost 5 bases and J lost 0; bases outside the gene matches: 4. This chain's CDR3 is CASSIRDSSYEQYF. As DNA, the CDR3 is TGTGCCAGCAGTATCCGGGACAGCTCCTACGAGCAGTACTTC.

The chain is built from TRBV7-9 and TRBJ2-5; D is perhaps TRBD2 (5 bases). The CDR3 loop spans 13 amino acids. Trimming removed 6 bases at V and 7 bases at J, with 15 bases between. Germline assignment: CDR1 SEHNR and CDR2 FQNEAQ (reference sequence). In DNA, the CDR3 is TGTGCCAGCAGTCCCGAGGGTTGGGGGACCCAGTACTTC. As protein: CASSPEGWGTQYF.

V is TRBV30 and J is TRBJ2-2; TRBD2 might be the D (5 bases). CDR1 GTSNPN and CDR2 SVGIG come from the germline V gene (reference sequence). The CDR3 is 14 amino acids. Trimming pared 5 bases from V and 4 bases from J, leaving 14 bases between. CDR3 DNA sequence: TGTGCCTGGGGAGGACGTACAGCCACCGGGGAGCTGTTTTTT. It specifies CAWGGRTATGELFF.

J is TRBJ2-1 and V is TRBV19; 7 bases fit TRBD1. The CDR3 contains 12 residues. Germline assignment: CDR1 LNHDA and CDR2 SQIVND (reference sequence). V was clipped by 9 bases and J by 4 bases; unmatched bases: 3. In DNA form, the CDR3 reads TGTGCCAGCTCAGGGGGTTACAATGAGCAGTTCTTC. Its translation: CASSGGYNEQFF. The full variable domain, rest sourced from reference TRBV19 and TRBJ2-1, is DGGITQSPKYLFRKEGQNVTLSCEQNLNHDAMYWYRQDPGQGLRLIYYSQIVNDFQKGDIAEGYSVSREKKESFPLTVTSAQKNPTAFYLCASSGGYNEQFFGPGTRLTVL.

This rearrangement joins TRBV30 to TRBJ2-7, with 7 bases that match TRBD2. From germline, CDR1 is GTSNPN and CDR2 SVGIG (reference sequence). V lost 0 bases to trimming and J lost 3 bases; unmatched junction nucleotides: 2. This CDR3 region has 13 residues. In DNA form, the CDR3 reads TGTGCCTGGAGTGTGGGAGGGAACTACGAGCAGTACTTC. Translated, it gives CAWSVGGNYEQYF.

V gene TRBV9 combines with J gene TRBJ2-2; D remains ambiguous. Germline V lookup: CDR1 SGDLS, CDR2 YYNGEE. V was trimmed by 2 bases and J by 5 bases, leaving 10 bases between them. CDR3 length: 14 residues. The DNA for the CDR3 is TGTGCCAGCAGCGTTAAGGAAGTTACCGGGGAGCTGTTTTTT. Protein: CASSVKEVTGELFF.

This clone has just one count. The CDR3 DNA follows: TGCGCCAGCAGCCGTCCACCGCAGACTAGCGGGGGGGCCATTTCTGGGGCCAACGTCCTGACTTTC. This translates into CASSRPPQTSGGAISGANVLTF. The chain is built from TRBV4-3 and TRBJ2-6; 14 bases line up with TRBD2. V lost 4 bases, J lost 1 base, and 15 bases stayed unmatched. Germline CDR1 LGHNA, CDR2 YSLEER. The CDR3 has 22 residues.

This chain uses TRBV27 with TRBJ1-5; D remains unclear. Germline CDR1 is MNHEY and CDR2 is SMNVEV (reference sequence). The V end was cut by 1 base, the J end by 0 bases, with 10 bases between. CDR3 length: 16 residues. The CDR3: CASSLYSSGSNQPQHF. CDR3 DNA: TGTGCCAGCAGTTTATATTCCAGCGGTAGCAATCAGCCCCAGCATTTT.

The chain is built from TRBV28 and TRBJ1-1, with D possibly being TRBD1 (5 bases). V was trimmed by 2 bases and J by 4 bases, leaving 11 bases between them. Germline CDR1 is MDHEN and CDR2 is SYDVKM. The CDR3 length is 14 residues. The CDR3, as DNA: TGTGCCAGCAGTTTAGGGGGAGGAGGCACTGAAGCTTTCTTT. Amino acids: CASSLGGGGTEAFF. The entire variable domain, with the rest obtained from reference TRBV28 and TRBJ1-1, is as follows: DVKVTQSSRYLVKRTGEKVFLECVQDMDHENMFWYRQDPGLGLRLIYFSYDVKMKEKGDIPEGYSVSREKKERFSLILESASTNQTSMYLCASSLGGGGTEAFFGQGTRLTVV.

This chain joins TRBV7-9 and TRBJ1-2, with D tentatively TRBD1 (6 bases). The CDR3 is made up of 19 amino acids. Looked up from germline, CDR1 is SEHNR and CDR2 is FQNEAQ (reference sequence). V was pared by 2 bases and J by 0 bases, with 22 bases between. The CDR3 region has the DNA TGTGCCAGCAGCTTAACATCGAGACAGGCCCTACGAGCTAACTATGGCTACACCTTC. This codes for CASSLTSRQALRANYGYTF.